This TCR beta chain was documented in a study of radiation and T cells in renal cell carcinoma. Study-wide background: Nephrectomy followed 15 Gy stereotactic body radiation by 4 weeks. Study-level results: Baseline intratumoral clonotype presence is unknown without pretreatment biopsies.

Method: immunoSEQ multiplex PCR; TCRdb's copy keeps in-frame clones and lacks some. The sample lists some 150,000 clones; 87% were seen once. In the case of this clone: No antigen is known for it.

As for time point: blood 2 weeks post-SBRT. Specified treatment: 15 Gy SBRT to primary tumor, nephrectomy 4 weeks later. After SBRT, blood was collected at 2 and 4 weeks, plus baseline. Material: blood, obtained from a patient whose treatment included radiotherapy and nephrectomy. The sequence derives from a woman aged 45-65 years with renal cell carcinoma.

For the CDR3, the DNA is TGCGCCAGCAGCTTGGTCGTATCAATGAACACTGAAGCTTTCTTT. Translated: CASSLVVSMNTEAFF. J is TRBJ1-1 and V is TRBV5-1; no definite D call. The V gene's germline CDR1 is SGHRS and CDR2 YFSETQ. The germline V and J ends were trimmed by 0 bases and 0 bases, with 9 bases remaining between them. The CDR3 covers 15 residues.